The present entry profiles one TCR beta chain with its context. The data were taken from a study of blood T cell repertoires in COVID-19. Across the study: Donors in the United States, Italy and Spain gave samples during acute or convalescent COVID-19. Nucleic acid was either cDNA or gDNA, and it came from T cells, B-cell-depleted T cells, or PBMCs.

Germline assignment: CDR1 SGHVS and CDR2 FQNEAQ. The CDR3 has 15 residues. The J segment lost 6 bases and the V segment lost 3 bases, leaving 10 bases of the junction unmatched. In the original analysis: Scientists estimated how many nucleated cells there were by amplifying reference gene primers. Using immunoSEQ multiplex PCR, the repertoire was profiled, and TCRdb retains in-frame clones only, with some absent. V and J calls and clone size follow that table, whereas D and trimming were derived from the DNA. The repertoire holds 55,000 to 75,000 clones, with approximately 86% as singletons. This TCR was sampled from a human donor with active COVID-19. The donor label of this sample is uncertain. The chain carries TRBV7-8 and TRBJ1-2, with 7 bases lining up with TRBD1. What was sequenced was peripheral blood. The chain's CDR3 is CASSLTTGALDGYTF. The DNA for the CDR3 is TGTGCCAGCAGCTTGACCACAGGGGCCTTGGATGGCTACACCTTC.